Listed below are T cell receptor beta chains from one sample, sequenced in a study of control samples from healthy donors and cancer patients. Sequencing was performed with immunoSEQ multiplex PCR; in TCRdb, only in-frame clones are kept and a portion is missing. The sample has 65,000 to 100,000 clones, approximately 89% seen once; the top ten hold roughly 20%. Sequencing was performed on blood. The receptor set was obtained from a man over 45 in good health. The CDR3 runs from the conserved cysteine through the conserved F or W. A D gene is named only where the DNA matches it firmly. The listing skips clone size in some rows; elsewhere it reads once, few, many or a size class.

DNA,CDR3,D,J,V,size
TGTGCCAGCAGCTTCGGACAGGGTATGGACTATGGCTACACCTTC,CASSFGQGMDYGYTF,TRBD1,TRBJ1-2,TRBV7-3,-
TGTGCCAGCAGCTTAAGTAGTACTAACACTGAAGCTTTCTTT,CASSLSSTNTEAFF,-,TRBJ1-1,TRBV7-8,-
TGTGCCACCAGTGCAAGGATTAACACCGGGGAGCTGTTTTTT,CATSARINTGELFF,-,TRBJ2-2,TRBV24-1,-
TGTGCCAGCAGCCAAGTAATATGGAATGAGCAGTTCTTC,CASSQVIWNEQFF,-,TRBJ2-1,TRBV3-1/TRBV3-2,-
TGTGCCAGCAGTTCGGACAGTTCCTATGGCTACACCTTC,CASSSDSSYGYTF,-,TRBJ1-2,TRBV5-6,-
TGTGCCAGCAGCGCGGGGGGCTATGGCTACACCTTC,CASSAGGYGYTF,-,TRBJ1-2,TRBV6-4,-
TGCGCCAGCAGCCTGGGACAGCTAGGGGATACGCAGTATTTT,CASSLGQLGDTQYF,TRBD1,TRBJ2-3,TRBV4-1,-
TGTGCCACCAGCCCGGACAAGGGCTGGTATTATGAGCAGTTCTTC,CATSPDKGWYYEQFF,-,TRBJ2-1,TRBV24-1,-
TGTGCCAGCAGCTTGGCCGGTGGGGTAGCCTACGAGCAGTACTTC,CASSLAGGVAYEQYF,-,TRBJ2-7,TRBV5-5,-
TGTGCCTGGAGTCTACAGGGTAGAGAGCAGTTCTTC,CAWSLQGREQFF,-,TRBJ2-1,TRBV30,-
TGTGCCAGCAGCCAAGAAGTCGGGACGAACACCGGGGAGCTGTTTTTT,CASSQEVGTNTGELFF,-,TRBJ2-2,TRBV3-1/TRBV3-2,-
TGCAGCGTCCGGACGGCGGTAGAGACCCAGTACTTC,CSVRTAVETQYF,-,TRBJ2-5,TRBV29-1,few
TGTGCCAGCAGTCCCGACAGGGACACTGAAGCTTTCTTT,CASSPDRDTEAFF,TRBD1,TRBJ1-1,TRBV27,-
TGCGCCAGCAGTCAATCCCACTCCCGGGAAGCAAAAGAGACCCAGTACTTC,CASSQSHSREAKETQYF,-,TRBJ2-5,TRBV23-1,-
TGCGCCAGCAGCCCCGGGGCGCCCTCTGGGGCCAACGTCCTGACTTTC,CASSPGAPSGANVLTF,-,TRBJ2-6,TRBV5-1,-
TGTGCCAGCAGTGATGTCCCAGTGCACACCGGGGAGCTGTTTTTT,CASSDVPVHTGELFF,-,TRBJ2-2,TRBV2,-
TGTGCCACCAGCAGACCCGGACGTAGGGGGACTGCGGGAAACACCATATATTTT,CATSRPGRRGTAGNTIYF,-,TRBJ1-3,TRBV15,-